These T cell receptor beta chains were read from a single sample in a study of regulatory T cells in long-lasting Graves disease. Via MiXCR, TCRdb re-called the multiplex PCR reads, giving one row per CDR3 protein. The table lists about 290,000 distinct CDR3 sequences, around 20% of them singletons, with 56% in the top ten. Here the sequenced sample was peripheral blood mononuclear cells (PBMCs), taken when the disease was refractory, from a patient treated with antithyroid drugs. The receptors originated from a female donor with Graves disease. Each CDR3 is given with its conserved first and last residue. The D gene is left open where the match is weak. Expanded clones get a size class; other rows say once, few or many, or leave the size out.

v_call,clone_size,d_call,j_call,cdr3_aa,cdr3_nt
TRBV30,many,-,TRBJ1-1,CAGQDTEAFF,TGTGCGGGGCAGGATACTGAAGCTTTCTTT
TRBV6-5,many,-,TRBJ2-5,CASSYAGGETQYF,TGTGCCAGCAGTTACGCAGGGGGGGAGACCCAGTACTTC
TRBV9,few,TRBD1,TRBJ1-2,CASSATGDYGYTF,TGTGCCAGCAGCGCTACAGGGGACTATGGCTACACCTTC
TRBV7-2,many,-,TRBJ2-2,CASSFGQGRTGELFF,TGTGCCAGCAGCTTCGGTCAGGGAAGAACCGGGGAGCTGTTTTTT
TRBV11-2,many,TRBD2,TRBJ2-7,CASSLPLAGDDEQYF,TGTGCCAGCAGCTTGCCCCTAGCGGGAGATGATGAGCAGTACTTC
TRBV12-3/TRBV12-4,once,-,TRBJ2-3,CASSLGSTGQLTDTQYF,TGTGCCAGCAGTTTGGGATCGACAGGCCAGCTCACAGATACGCAGTATTTT
TRBV7-2,many,TRBD2,TRBJ2-7,CASSLASGRAIEQYF,TGTGCCAGCAGCTTGGCTAGCGGGAGGGCCATCGAGCAGTACTTC
TRBV7-2,many,TRBD1,TRBJ1-2,CASSRDSPYGYTF,TGTGCCAGCAGCCGGGACAGCCCCTATGGCTACACCTTC
TRBV19,few,-,TRBJ1-1,CASSPRASIVSPEAFF,TGTGCCAGTAGTCCCCGAGCCAGTATAGTCTCACCTGAAGCTTTCTTT
TRBV6-1,many,-,TRBJ1-6,CASSRARGGGGSPLHF,TGTGCCAGCAGCCGGGCGAGGGGGGGCGGGGGTTCACCCCTCCACTTT
TRBV6-5,few,-,TRBJ1-1,CASSYSEGEAFF,TGTGCCAGCAGTTACTCGGAGGGTGAAGCTTTCTTT
TRBV7-9,-,TRBD1,TRBJ1-2,CASSPAGQGFYGYTF,TGTGCCAGCAGCCCTGCGGGACAGGGGTTTTATGGCTACACCTTC
TRBV28,many,-,TRBJ1-2,CASSSPRRAYGYTF,TGTGCCAGCAGTTCCCCCAGGCGGGCGTATGGCTACACCTTC
TRBV7-9,-,TRBD2,TRBJ2-7,CASSPTGLAGAEQYF,TGTGCCAGCAGCCCGACGGGACTAGCGGGAGCCGAGCAGTACTTC
TRBV6-2/TRBV6-3,-,TRBD1,TRBJ2-6,CASSYSKSRGRSGANVLTF,TGTGCCAGCAGTTACTCGAAAAGTAGGGGGCGGTCTGGGGCCAACGTCCTGACTTTC
TRBV6-1,many,-,TRBJ1-5,CASSTVWSNQPQHF,TGTGCCAGCAGTACAGTGTGGAGCAATCAGCCCCAGCATTTT
TRBV27,-,TRBD1,TRBJ2-7,CASSTVRGRAYEQYF,TGTGCCAGCAGTACAGTCAGGGGGCGCGCCTACGAGCAGTACTTC
TRBV7-6,-,-,TRBJ1-3,CASSPAPEGQGPGNTIYF,TGTGCCAGCAGCCCAGCGCCCGAGGGGCAGGGCCCTGGAAACACCATATATTTT
TRBV12-3/TRBV12-4,many,TRBD2,TRBJ2-2,CASSLLAGGRTGELFF,TGTGCCAGCAGTTTATTGGCGGGAGGCCGCACCGGGGAGCTGTTTTTT
TRBV13,many,TRBD2,TRBJ2-5,CASSRGGIQETQYF,TGTGCCAGCAGCCGCGGGGGGATCCAAGAGACCCAGTACTTC
TRBV7-9,-,-,TRBJ1-6,CASSGPDDFYNSPLHF,TGTGCCAGCAGCGGGCCGGACGATTTTTATAATTCACCCCTCCACTTT
TRBV6-5,many,-,TRBJ2-6,CASSYVGSGANVLTF,TGTGCCAGCAGTTACGTCGGCTCTGGGGCCAACGTCCTGACTTTC
TRBV28,many,-,TRBJ1-1,CASSLTGTSDTEAFF,TGTGCCAGCAGTTTAACCGGGACCAGCGACACTGAAGCTTTCTTT
TRBV11-2,-,TRBD1,TRBJ2-7,CASSERAGGGKRSYEQYF,TGTGCCAGCAGTGAAAGGGCAGGGGGCGGGAAAAGGTCCTACGAGCAGTACTTC
TRBV4-2,-,TRBD2,TRBJ2-5,CASSQDGLAEETQYF,TGTGCCAGCAGCCAAGATGGCCTAGCGGAAGAGACCCAGTACTTC